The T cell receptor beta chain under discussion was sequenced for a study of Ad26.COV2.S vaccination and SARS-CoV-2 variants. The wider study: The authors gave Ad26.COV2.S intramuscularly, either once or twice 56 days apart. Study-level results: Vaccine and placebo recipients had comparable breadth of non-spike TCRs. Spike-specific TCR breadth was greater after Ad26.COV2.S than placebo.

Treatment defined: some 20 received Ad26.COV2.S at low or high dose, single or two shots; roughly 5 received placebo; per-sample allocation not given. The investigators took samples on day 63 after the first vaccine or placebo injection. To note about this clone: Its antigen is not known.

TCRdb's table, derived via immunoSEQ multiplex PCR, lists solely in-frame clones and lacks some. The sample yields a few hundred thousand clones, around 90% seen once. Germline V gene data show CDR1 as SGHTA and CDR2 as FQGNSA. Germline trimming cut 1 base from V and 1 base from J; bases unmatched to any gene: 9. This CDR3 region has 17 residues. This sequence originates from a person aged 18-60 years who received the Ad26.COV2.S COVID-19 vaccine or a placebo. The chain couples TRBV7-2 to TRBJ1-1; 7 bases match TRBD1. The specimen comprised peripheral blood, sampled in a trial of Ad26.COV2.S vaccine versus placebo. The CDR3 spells CASSLESRGVANTEAFF. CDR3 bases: TGTGCCAGCAGCTTAGAATCCAGGGGGGTAGCGAACACTGAAGCTTTCTTT.